The TCR beta chain under discussion was sequenced for a study of T cells in Graves' hyperthyroidism and ophthalmopathy. Study-level findings and limits: Most thyroid clonotypes expanded above 0.001 appeared in blood too.

About 10 ml of fresh peripheral blood supplied the PBMCs. From RNA transcripts, TCR beta CDR3 regions were amplified. Carried out on the TCR CDR3, a first-round RT-PCR used the HTBI primer set. TCRdb passed the multiplex PCR reads through MiXCR, listing each CDR3 protein once. The repertoire includes hundreds of thousands of distinct CDR3 sequences, roughly 22% of them detected once, and around 50% sits in the top ten. V was pared by 0 bases and J by 5 bases, with 7 bases between. The CDR3 has 13 residues. Germline CDR1 and CDR2: MNHEY and SVGEGT. This clonotype was counted ten times or more. Its specificity is unknown.

This rearrangement joins TRBV6-2 or TRBV6-3 to TRBJ1-1; D call uncertain. The receptor was isolated from a woman aged 70-85 years with Graves' ophthalmopathy. Material: blood. CDR3 DNA: TGTGCCAGCAGTTACTCAGGGATTACTGAAGCTTTCTTT. This translates into CASSYSGITEAFF.